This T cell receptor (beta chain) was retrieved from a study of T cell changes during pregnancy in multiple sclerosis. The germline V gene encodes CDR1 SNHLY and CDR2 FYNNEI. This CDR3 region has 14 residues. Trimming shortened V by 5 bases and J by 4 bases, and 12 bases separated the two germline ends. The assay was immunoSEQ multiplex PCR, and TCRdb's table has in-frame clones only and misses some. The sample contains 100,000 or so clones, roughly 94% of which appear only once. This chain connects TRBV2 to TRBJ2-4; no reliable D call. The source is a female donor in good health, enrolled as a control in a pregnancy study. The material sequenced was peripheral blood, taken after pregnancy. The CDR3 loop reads CASSLLTGKNIQYF. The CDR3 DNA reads TGTGCCAGCAGTCTCCTGACTGGGAAAAACATTCAGTACTTC.